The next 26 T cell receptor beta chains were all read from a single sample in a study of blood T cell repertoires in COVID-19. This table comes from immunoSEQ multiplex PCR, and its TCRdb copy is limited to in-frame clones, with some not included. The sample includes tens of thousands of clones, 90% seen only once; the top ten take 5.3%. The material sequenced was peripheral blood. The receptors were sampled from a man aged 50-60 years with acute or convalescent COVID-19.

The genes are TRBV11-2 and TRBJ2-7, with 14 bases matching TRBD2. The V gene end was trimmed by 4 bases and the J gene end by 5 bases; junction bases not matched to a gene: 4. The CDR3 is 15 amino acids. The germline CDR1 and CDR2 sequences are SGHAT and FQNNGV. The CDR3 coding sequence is TGTGCCAGCAGCTCCGGACTAGCGGGAGGTAACGAGCAGTACTTC. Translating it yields CASSSGLAGGNEQYF. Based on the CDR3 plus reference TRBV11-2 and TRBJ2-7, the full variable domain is EAGVAQSPRYKIIEKRQSVAFWCNPISGHATLYWYQQILGQGPKLLIQFQNNGVVDDSQLPKDRFSAERLKGVDSTLKIQPAKLEDSAVYLCASSSGLAGGNEQYFGPGTRLTVT.

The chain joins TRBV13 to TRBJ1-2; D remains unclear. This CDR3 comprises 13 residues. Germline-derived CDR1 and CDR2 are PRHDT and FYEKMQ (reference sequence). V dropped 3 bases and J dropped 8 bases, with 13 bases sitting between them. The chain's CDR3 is CASSFTGTEGYTF. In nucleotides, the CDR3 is TGTGCCAGCAGCTTCACCGGAACAGAGGGCTACACCTTC.

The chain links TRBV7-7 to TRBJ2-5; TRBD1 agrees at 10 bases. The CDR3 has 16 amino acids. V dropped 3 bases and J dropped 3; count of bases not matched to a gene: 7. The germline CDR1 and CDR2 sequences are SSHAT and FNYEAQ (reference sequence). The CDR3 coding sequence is TGTGCCAGCAGCTTGACCCCTGGACAGGGGGAAGAGACCCAGTACTTC. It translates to CASSLTPGQGEETQYF.

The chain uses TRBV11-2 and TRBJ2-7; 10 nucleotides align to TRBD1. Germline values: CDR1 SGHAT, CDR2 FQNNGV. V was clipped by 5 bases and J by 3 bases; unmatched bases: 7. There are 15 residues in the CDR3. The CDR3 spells CASSRARDRGYEQYF. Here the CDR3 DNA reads TGTGCCAGCAGCCGCGCCCGGGACAGGGGCTACGAGCAGTACTTC.

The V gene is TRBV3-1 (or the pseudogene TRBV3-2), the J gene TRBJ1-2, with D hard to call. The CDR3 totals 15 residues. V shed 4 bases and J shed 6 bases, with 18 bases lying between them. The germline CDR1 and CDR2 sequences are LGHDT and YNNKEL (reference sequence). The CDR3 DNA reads TGTGCCAGCAGCCCGACCAGTGGAGTCCCTCATGGCTACACCTTC. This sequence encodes CASSPTSGVPHGYTF.

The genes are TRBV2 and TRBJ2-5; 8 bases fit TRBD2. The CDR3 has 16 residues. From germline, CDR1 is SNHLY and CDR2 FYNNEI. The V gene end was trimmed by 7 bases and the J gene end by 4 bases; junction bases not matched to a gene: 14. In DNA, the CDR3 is TGTGCCAGCACCCTCGACCTAGGCGGGAGGACAGAGACCCAGTACTTC. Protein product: CASTLDLGGRTETQYF.

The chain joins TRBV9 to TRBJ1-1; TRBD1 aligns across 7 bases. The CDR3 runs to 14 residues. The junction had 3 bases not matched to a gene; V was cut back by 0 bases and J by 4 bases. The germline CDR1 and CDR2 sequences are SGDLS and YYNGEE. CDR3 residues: CASSVDAGGTEAFF. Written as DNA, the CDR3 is TGTGCCAGCAGCGTAGACGCAGGGGGCACTGAAGCTTTCTTT.

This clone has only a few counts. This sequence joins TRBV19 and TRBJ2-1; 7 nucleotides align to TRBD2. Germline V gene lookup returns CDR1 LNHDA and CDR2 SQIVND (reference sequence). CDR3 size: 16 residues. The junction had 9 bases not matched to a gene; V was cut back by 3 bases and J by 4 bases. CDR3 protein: CASSMAGGSLYNEQFF. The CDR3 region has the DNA TGTGCCAGTAGTATGGCGGGCGGGAGTCTTTACAATGAGCAGTTCTTC.

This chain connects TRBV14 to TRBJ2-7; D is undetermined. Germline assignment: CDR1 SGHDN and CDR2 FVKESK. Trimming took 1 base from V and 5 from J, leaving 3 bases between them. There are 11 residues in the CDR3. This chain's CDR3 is CASSQVNEQYF. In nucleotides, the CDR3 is TGTGCCAGCAGCCAAGTCAACGAGCAGTACTTC.

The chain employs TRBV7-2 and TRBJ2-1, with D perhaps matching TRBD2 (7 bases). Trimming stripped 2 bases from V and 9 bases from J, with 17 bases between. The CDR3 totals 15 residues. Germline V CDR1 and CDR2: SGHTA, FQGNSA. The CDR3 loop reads CASSLWGREQGEQFF. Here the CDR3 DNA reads TGTGCCAGCAGCTTATGGGGGCGGGAGCAGGGTGAGCAGTTCTTC.

The CDR3: CASSRAGEETQYF. CDR3 DNA sequence: TGCGCCAGCAGCCGCGCAGGGGAAGAGACCCAGTACTTC. J is TRBJ2-5 and V is TRBV5-1; maybe TRBD1 (6 bases). Trimming shortened V by 4 bases and J by 3 bases, and 10 bases separated the two germline ends. In germline, CDR1 is SGHRS, CDR2 YFSETQ. This CDR3 comprises 13 residues.

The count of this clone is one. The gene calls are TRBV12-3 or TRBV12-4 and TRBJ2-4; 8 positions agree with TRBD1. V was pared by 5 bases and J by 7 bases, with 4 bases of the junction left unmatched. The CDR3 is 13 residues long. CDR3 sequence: CASSVQGVNIQYF. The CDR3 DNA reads TGTGCCAGCAGTGTACAGGGGGTCAACATTCAGTACTTC.

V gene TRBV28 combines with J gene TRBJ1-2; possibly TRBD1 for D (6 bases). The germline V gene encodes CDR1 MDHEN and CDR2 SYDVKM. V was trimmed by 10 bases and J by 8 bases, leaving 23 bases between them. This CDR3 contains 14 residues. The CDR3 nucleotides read TGTGCCACCAACACTGGGACAATTTCCCGCGGCTACACCTTC. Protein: CATNTGTISRGYTF.

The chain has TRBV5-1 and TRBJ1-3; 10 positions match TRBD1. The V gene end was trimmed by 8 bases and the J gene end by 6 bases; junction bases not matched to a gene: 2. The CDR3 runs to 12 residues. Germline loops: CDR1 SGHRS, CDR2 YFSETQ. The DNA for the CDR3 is TGCGCCAGTGGGACAGGGGAAAACACCATATATTTT. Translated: CASGTGENTIYF.

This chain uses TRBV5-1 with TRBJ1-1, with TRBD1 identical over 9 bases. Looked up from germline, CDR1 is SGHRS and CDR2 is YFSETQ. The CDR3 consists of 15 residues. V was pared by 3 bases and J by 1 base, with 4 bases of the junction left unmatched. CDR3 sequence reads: CASSSDRGGNTEAFF. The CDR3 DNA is TGCGCCAGCAGCTCGGACAGGGGAGGGAACACTGAAGCTTTCTTT.

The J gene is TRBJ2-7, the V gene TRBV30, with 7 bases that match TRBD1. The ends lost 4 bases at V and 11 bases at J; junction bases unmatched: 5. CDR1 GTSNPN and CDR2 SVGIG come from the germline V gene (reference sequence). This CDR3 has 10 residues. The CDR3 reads CAWKGAQEYF. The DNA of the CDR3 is TGTGCCTGGAAGGGGGCGCAGGAGTACTTC.

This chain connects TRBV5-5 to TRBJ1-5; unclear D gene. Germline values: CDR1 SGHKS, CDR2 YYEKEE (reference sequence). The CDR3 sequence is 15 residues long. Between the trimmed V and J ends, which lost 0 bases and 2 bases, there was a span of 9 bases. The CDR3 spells CASSLGGYGNQPQHF. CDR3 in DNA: TGTGCCAGCAGCTTGGGAGGGTATGGCAATCAGCCCCAGCATTTT.

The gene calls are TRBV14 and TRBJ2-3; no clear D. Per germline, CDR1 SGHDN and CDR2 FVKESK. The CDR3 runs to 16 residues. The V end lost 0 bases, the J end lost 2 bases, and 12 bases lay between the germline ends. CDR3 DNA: TGTGCCAGCAGCCAAGATGTTTCGCGTTTCACAGATACGCAGTATTTT. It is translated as CASSQDVSRFTDTQYF.

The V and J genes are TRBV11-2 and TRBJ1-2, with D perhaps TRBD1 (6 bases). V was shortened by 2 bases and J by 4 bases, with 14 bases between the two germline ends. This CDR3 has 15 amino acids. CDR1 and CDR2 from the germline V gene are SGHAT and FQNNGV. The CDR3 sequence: CASSLWGGHSYGYTF. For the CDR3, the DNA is TGTGCCAGCAGCTTATGGGGGGGGCATAGCTATGGCTACACCTTC.

The CDR3 is CASSEGTSGTGYNEQFF. CDR3 DNA: TGTGCCAGCAGCGAGGGGACTAGCGGGACCGGCTACAATGAGCAGTTCTTC. V gene TRBV11-2 combines with J gene TRBJ2-1, with 13 bases lining up with TRBD2. CDR1 and CDR2 (germline): SGHAT, FQNNGV. Losses at the gene ends were 5 bases for V and 3 bases for J; bases not matched to a gene: 7. This CDR3 has 17 amino acids.

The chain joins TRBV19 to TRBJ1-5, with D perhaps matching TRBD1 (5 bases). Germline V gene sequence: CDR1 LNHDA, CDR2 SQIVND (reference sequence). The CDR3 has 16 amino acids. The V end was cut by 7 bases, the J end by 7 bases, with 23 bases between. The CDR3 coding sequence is TGTGCCAGTACCCTGTACTCGGCAGGGCAAGGACAGCCCCAGCATTTT. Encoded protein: CASTLYSAGQGQPQHF.

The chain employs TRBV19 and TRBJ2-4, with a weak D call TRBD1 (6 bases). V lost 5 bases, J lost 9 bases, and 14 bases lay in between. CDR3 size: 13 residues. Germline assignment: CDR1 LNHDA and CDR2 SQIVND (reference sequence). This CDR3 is CASSFDSGAIQYF. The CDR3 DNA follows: TGTGCCAGTAGTTTCGACTCAGGGGCCATTCAGTACTTC.

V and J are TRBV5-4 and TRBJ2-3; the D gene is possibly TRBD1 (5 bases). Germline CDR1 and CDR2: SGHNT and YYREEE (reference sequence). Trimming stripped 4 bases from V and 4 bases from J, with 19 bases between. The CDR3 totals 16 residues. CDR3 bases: TGTGCCAGCAGCCCGCGCCTTGGATTGGGGCCAGATACGCAGTATTTT. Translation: CASSPRLGLGPDTQYF. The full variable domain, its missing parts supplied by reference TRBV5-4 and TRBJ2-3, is ETGVTQSPTHLIKTRGQQVTLRCSSQSGHNTVSWYQQALGQGPQFIFQYYREEENGRGNFPPRFSGLQFPNYSSELNVNALELDDSALYLCASSPRLGLGPDTQYFGPGTRLTVL.

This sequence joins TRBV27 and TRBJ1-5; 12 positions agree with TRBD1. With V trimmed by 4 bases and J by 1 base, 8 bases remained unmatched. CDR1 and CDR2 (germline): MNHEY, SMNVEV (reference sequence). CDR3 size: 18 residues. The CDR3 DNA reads TGTGCCAGCAGTTCTAGAGGGACAGGGGGCATCAGCAATCAGCCCCAGCATTTT. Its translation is CASSSRGTGGISNQPQHF.

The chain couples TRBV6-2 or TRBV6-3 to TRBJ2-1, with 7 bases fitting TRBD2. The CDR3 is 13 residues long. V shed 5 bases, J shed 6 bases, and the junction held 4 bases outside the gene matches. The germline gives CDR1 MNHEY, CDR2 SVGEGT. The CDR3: CASSRTRGNEQFF. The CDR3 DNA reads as TGTGCCAGCAGTCGGACTAGAGGCAATGAGCAGTTCTTC.

The CDR3 region has the DNA TGTGCCAGCAGTCTCGACCGGGACAGGGCCGAGCAGTACTTC. Amino acid sequence: CASSLDRDRAEQYF. The chain links TRBV3-1 (or the pseudogene TRBV3-2) to TRBJ2-7, with 9 bases aligning to TRBD1. In germline, CDR1 is LGHDT, CDR2 YNNKEL (reference sequence). The CDR3 loop spans 14 amino acids. The V gene end was trimmed by 6 bases and the J gene end by 6 bases; junction bases not matched to a gene: 9.